These 25 T cell receptor beta chains were sequenced from one sample in a study of blood T cell repertoires in COVID-19. Generated by immunoSEQ multiplex PCR, the TCRdb table keeps only in-frame clones and is missing some. The table shows about 46,000 clones, with 80% to 90% occurring only once. Sequenced material: peripheral blood. These receptors all come from a human donor in a cohort sampled during active COVID-19. The donor label of this sample is uncertain.

The chain employs TRBV9 and TRBJ2-6, with D tentatively TRBD1 (5 bases). The V end lost 4 bases, the J end lost 2 bases, and 10 bases lay between the germline ends. Germline CDR1 and CDR2: SGDLS and YYNGEE. The CDR3 runs 15 residues. The CDR3 loop reads CASSPVGAGANVLTF. The CDR3 DNA follows: TGTGCCAGCAGCCCAGTAGGGGCTGGGGCCAACGTCCTGACTTTC.

The rearrangement uses TRBV2 and TRBJ1-1; D gene uncertain. Trimming took 6 bases from V and 8 from J, leaving 13 bases between them. The CDR3 totals 12 residues. Germline loops: CDR1 SNHLY, CDR2 FYNNEI. The CDR3 loop is CASRGQDLEAFF. The CDR3 region has the DNA TGTGCCAGCAGGGGCCAGGACTTGGAAGCTTTCTTT. Looking up the rest from reference TRBV2 and TRBJ1-1 gives the full variable domain: EPEVTQTPSHQVTQMGQEVILRCVPISNHLYFYWYRQILGQKVEFLVSFYNNEISEKSEIFDDQFSVERPDGSNFTLKIRSTKLEDSAMYFCASRGQDLEAFFGQGTRLTVV.

In DNA form, the CDR3 reads TGTGCCAGCAGAACAAGACAGGTCAATGAGCAGTTCTTC. As protein: CASRTRQVNEQFF. This rearrangement joins TRBV6-6 to TRBJ2-1; a weak D match, TRBD1 (6 bases). V lost 6 bases, J lost 6 bases, and 12 bases lay in between. Germline CDR1 is MNHNY and CDR2 is SVGAGI (reference sequence). The length of the CDR3 is 13 residues.

This chain joins TRBV18 and TRBJ1-5; no clear D. The CDR3 contains 15 residues. Trimming left V 4 bases short and J 3 bases short, with 13 bases between. Germline V gene data show CDR1 as KGHSH and CDR2 as LQKENI. CDR3 DNA sequence: TGTGCCAGCTCACACGGAAGACAAGACAATCAGCCCCAGCATTTT. Protein sequence: CASSHGRQDNQPQHF.

The chain uses TRBV5-1 and TRBJ1-6, with TRBD1 matching 7 bases. V shed 1 base, J shed 7 bases, and the junction held 11 bases outside the gene matches. The germline gives CDR1 SGHRS, CDR2 YFSETQ. The CDR3 loop spans 17 amino acids. The CDR3 nucleotides are TGCGCCAGCAGCTTGCAGTCCCTCGGGACAGCCAATTCACCCCTCCACTTT. Residues: CASSLQSLGTANSPLHF.

CDR3 sequence reads: CASSLGTGGYYGYTF. The CDR3 region has the DNA TGCGCCAGCAGCCTGGGGACGGGAGGTTACTATGGCTACACCTTC. The chain has TRBV5-1 and TRBJ1-2; D perhaps matches TRBD1 (5 bases). The CDR3 covers 15 residues. Germline V gene lookup returns CDR1 SGHRS and CDR2 YFSETQ. The V gene lost 4 bases and the J gene lost 3 bases, with 16 bases spanning the gap.

This clone has only a few counts. The chain combines TRBV25-1 with TRBJ1-4; D uncertain. This CDR3 has 15 amino acids. Trimming stripped 2 bases from V and 8 bases from J, with 15 bases between. Germline V lookup: CDR1 MGHDK, CDR2 SYGVNS. DNA for the CDR3: TGTGCCAGCAGTGAAGTGTCACGCGCTGAGGAAAAACTGTTTTTT. It codes for CASSEVSRAEEKLFF.

The genes are TRBV3-1 (or the pseudogene TRBV3-2) and TRBJ2-5, with TRBD1 identical over 8 bases. V shed 4 bases, J shed 5 bases, and the junction held 6 bases outside the gene matches. The CDR3 contains 14 residues. Germline V gives CDR1 LGHDT, CDR2 YNNKEL (reference sequence). The CDR3 spells CASSLRGLPETQYF. The CDR3 bases are TGTGCCAGCAGCCTCAGGGGGCTCCCGGAGACCCAGTACTTC.

This clone was seen once. The J gene is TRBJ2-1, the V gene TRBV19; 8 bases map to TRBD2. CDR3 length: 12 residues. The trim removed 9 bases at V and 4 bases at J, leaving 2 bases unmatched. Looked up from germline, CDR1 is LNHDA and CDR2 is SQIVND (reference sequence). The CDR3 coding sequence is TGTGCCAGCGGGGGGGCATACAATGAGCAGTTCTTC. Its protein is CASGGAYNEQFF.

V and J are TRBV6-6 and TRBJ2-1, with D possibly TRBD2 on 6 matching bases. The germline V and J ends were trimmed by 4 bases and 4 bases, with 17 bases remaining between them. CDR3 length equals 16 residues. Germline V CDR1 and CDR2: MNHNY, SVGAGI (reference sequence). The CDR3 here is CASSFLAGTGYNEQFF. DNA of the CDR3: TGTGCCAGCAGTTTTTTGGCCGGGACTGGGTACAATGAGCAGTTCTTC.

The chain uses TRBV10-3 and TRBJ1-1; 7 bases fit TRBD1. The germline V gene encodes CDR1 ENHRY and CDR2 SYGVKD. V was clipped by 10 bases and J by 0 bases; unmatched bases: 8. The CDR3 length is 14 residues. CDR3 coding DNA: TGTGCCACCTGGCCGGGACAGATGAACACTGAAGCTTTCTTT. This sequence encodes CATWPGQMNTEAFF.

The chain's CDR3 is CASSLYSGGAPLAKNIQYF. In DNA, the CDR3 is TGTGCCAGCAGTCTATATAGCGGGGGCGCCCCCCTAGCCAAAAACATTCAGTACTTC. The V gene is TRBV6-2 or TRBV6-3, the J gene TRBJ2-4, with TRBD2 matching over 9 bases. V dropped 5 bases and J dropped 0; count of bases not matched to a gene: 14. Germline CDR1 is MNHEY and CDR2 is SVGEGT. CDR3 length equals 19 residues.

The chain links TRBV2 to TRBJ1-2, with a weak D call TRBD1 (5 bases). Germline V gives CDR1 SNHLY, CDR2 FYNNEI. The CDR3 is 13 residues long. V was trimmed by 2 bases and J by 8 bases, leaving 12 bases between them. CDR3 sequence (DNA): TGTGCCAGCAGTGAATCAGGGTCCGGCGGCTACACCTTC. Residues: CASSESGSGGYTF.

This sequence joins TRBV5-4 and TRBJ2-3; TRBD2 matches at 10 bases. The CDR3 runs to 16 residues. The junction had 6 bases not matched to a gene; V was cut back by 0 bases and J by 5 bases. Per germline, CDR1 SGHNT and CDR2 YYREEE (reference sequence). The CDR3 region has the DNA TGTGCCAGCAGCTTGGCCCTTCTAGCGGGGGTAGATACGCAGTATTTT. Translation gives CASSLALLAGVDTQYF. The full variable domain, with the rest looked up from reference TRBV5-4 and TRBJ2-3, is ETGVTQSPTHLIKTRGQQVTLRCSSQSGHNTVSWYQQALGQGPQFIFQYYREEENGRGNFPPRFSGLQFPNYSSELNVNALELDDSALYLCASSLALLAGVDTQYFGPGTRLTVL.

V is TRBV3-1 (or the pseudogene TRBV3-2) and J is TRBJ1-3; weak D call: TRBD1 (5 bases). Looked up from germline, CDR1 is LGHDT and CDR2 is YNNKEL (reference sequence). This CDR3 has 17 residues. The ends were cut back, 5 bases at V and 0 bases at J, with 17 bases in the middle. The CDR3 DNA sequence: TGTGCCAGCAGCTTAAGCTTAAGACAGCTCTCTGGAAACACCATATATTTT. This codes for CASSLSLRQLSGNTIYF.

This clone was seen just once. The genes are TRBV12-2 and TRBJ2-3; the table's D call TRBD1 went unverified against the DNA. TRBV12-2 is tagged as a pseudogene. CDR3 length: 15 amino acids. The CDR3 DNA reads TGTGCAAGTCGCGTACAGGGGACTAGCACAGATACGCAGTATTTT. It yields the protein CASRVQGTSTDTQYF.

This clone has a handful of counts. CDR3 sequence: CASSLGPGENNSPLHF. DNA for the CDR3: TGTGCCAGCAGCTTGGGACCGGGGGAGAATAATTCACCCCTCCACTTT. The chain uses TRBV5-5 and TRBJ1-6, with D possibly TRBD1 on 5 matching bases. V lost 0 bases to trimming and J lost 5 bases, with 12 bases between them. CDR3 size: 16 residues. The germline CDR1 and CDR2 sequences are SGHKS and YYEKEE (reference sequence).

In DNA, the CDR3 is TGCGCCAGCAGCCTTAGCGGGGGGGCGAACCAAGAGACCCAGTACTTC. Encoded protein: CASSLSGGANQETQYF. The chain links TRBV4-1 to TRBJ2-5, with 11 bases aligning to TRBD2. Germline loops: CDR1 MGHRA, CDR2 YSYEKL. V shed 4 bases, J shed 0 bases, and the junction held 4 bases outside the gene matches. The CDR3 totals 16 residues.

The chain couples TRBV7-9 to TRBJ1-2; D ambiguous. The CDR3 runs to 13 residues. Germline assignment: CDR1 SEHNR and CDR2 FQNEAQ (reference sequence). Trimming pared 2 bases from V and 2 bases from J, leaving 6 bases between. This CDR3 reads CASSLQENYGYTF. CDR3 sequence (DNA): TGTGCCAGCAGCTTACAGGAAAACTATGGCTACACCTTC.

The J gene is TRBJ2-7, the V gene TRBV18; 8 bases are a match to TRBD1. Germline lookup yields CDR1 KGHSH and CDR2 LQKENI. The CDR3 consists of 15 residues. V gave up 4 bases and J gave up 2 bases; unmatched junction bases: 7. The CDR3 loop is CASSQGQGLTYEQYF. The CDR3 bases are TGTGCCAGCTCACAAGGACAGGGACTTACCTACGAGCAGTACTTC. The full variable domain, in which reference TRBV18 and TRBJ2-7 provide the parts outside the CDR3, is NAGVMQNPRHLVRRRGQEARLRCSPMKGHSHVYWYRQLPEEGLKFMVYLQKENIIDESGMPKERFSAEFPKEGPSILRIQQVVRGDSAAYFCASSQGQGLTYEQYFGPGTRLTVT.

The V and J genes are TRBV6-5 and TRBJ2-6; D is uncertain. Trimming shortened V by 8 bases and J by 0 bases, and 5 bases separated the two germline ends. The CDR3 contains 13 residues. In germline, CDR1 is MNHEY, CDR2 SVGAGI. The CDR3 here is CASLSSGANVLTF. CDR3 nucleotides: TGTGCCAGCCTTAGCTCTGGGGCCAACGTCCTGACTTTC.

The V call is TRBV4-2, the J call TRBJ2-5; D may be TRBD2 (5 bases). The germline V and J ends were trimmed by 1 base and 2 bases, with 11 bases remaining between them. CDR3 length: 15 residues. Per germline, CDR1 LGHNA and CDR2 YNFKEQ. The CDR3 DNA is TGTGCCAGCAGCCAAGCTGCGGGTCGGCAAGAGACCCAGTACTTC. Its translation: CASSQAAGRQETQYF.

CDR3: CAMGTGNQPQHF. CDR3 bases: TGTGCCATGGGGACAGGGAATCAGCCCCAGCATTTT. The rearrangement links TRBV5-4 to TRBJ1-5, with TRBD1 identical over 9 bases. The V segment lost 9 bases and the J segment 4 bases; nucleotides outside the gene matches: 2. The CDR3 is 12 residues long. Germline CDR1 and CDR2: SGHNT and YYREEE (reference sequence).

This rearrangement joins TRBV2 to TRBJ1-4; 7 positions match TRBD1. The germline gives CDR1 SNHLY, CDR2 FYNNEI. This CDR3 spans 17 amino acids. After removal of 5 bases from V and 4 bases from J, the junction contained 13 bases not matched to a gene. The CDR3 DNA reads TGTGCCAGCAGTCCGACAGGGCCTCGAGGGCTTAATGAAAAACTGTTTTTT. It encodes CASSPTGPRGLNEKLFF.

The chain uses TRBV3-1 (or the pseudogene TRBV3-2) and TRBJ2-3, with 12 bases that match TRBD1. The CDR3 spans 15 residues. Per the germline V gene, CDR1 is LGHDT and CDR2 is YNNKEL (reference sequence). After removal of 3 bases from V and 5 bases from J, the junction contained 3 bases not matched to a gene. The CDR3 nucleotides read TGTGCCAGCAGCCAGGGACAGGGGGCAGGAGATACGCAGTATTTT. Protein sequence: CASSQGQGAGDTQYF.